These 9 T cell receptor beta chains originate from one sample sequenced in a study of T cells in Graves' hyperthyroidism and ophthalmopathy. What was amplified from RNA transcripts were TCR beta CDR3 regions. When the TCR CDR3 underwent first-round RT-PCR, the HTBI primer set was used. TCRdb redid the calling of the multiplex PCR reads with MiXCR, one entry per CDR3 protein. Of roughly 580,000 distinct CDR3 sequences listed, under 60% are singletons. Sequenced input: peripheral blood or thyroid tissue (not recorded which). The receptors shown here come from a woman under 30 with Graves' hyperthyroidism.

The chain carries TRBV19 and TRBJ2-7; D assignment may be TRBD1 or TRBD2 (6 bases each). This CDR3 comprises 12 residues. V was clipped by 9 bases and J by 3 bases, with 12 bases between them. Germline V gene lookup returns CDR1 LNHDA and CDR2 SQIVND (reference sequence). The CDR3 is CASVGGGYEQYF. The CDR3 nucleotides are TGTGCCAGCGTAGGAGGGGGCTACGAGCAGTACTTC.

This clonotype has a handful of counts. The genes are TRBV7-9 and TRBJ1-6; 7 bases fit TRBD1. The CDR3 length is 15 residues. The germline V gene encodes CDR1 SEHNR and CDR2 FQNEAQ (reference sequence). After removal of 5 bases from V and 9 bases from J, the junction contained 10 bases not matched to a gene. CDR3 amino acids: CASSDYRGIGSPLHF. The CDR3 DNA reads as TGTGCCAGCAGCGATTACAGGGGTATTGGTTCACCCCTCCACTTT. The full variable domain, with the rest looked up from reference TRBV7-9 and TRBJ1-6, is DTGVSQNPRHKITKRGQNVTFRCDPISEHNRLYWYRQTLGQGPEFLTYFQNEAQLEKSRLLSDRFSAERPKGSFSTLEIQRTEQGDSAMYLCASSDYRGIGSPLHFGNGTRLTVT.

The genes are TRBV12-3 or TRBV12-4 and TRBJ2-7; D gene uncertain. The V end lost 4 bases, the J end lost 3 bases, and 16 bases lay between the germline ends. The CDR3 is 15 residues long. CDR3 sequence reads: CASSSTRVRYYEQYF. The CDR3 region has the DNA TGTGCCAGCAGTTCCACCCGGGTTCGTTACTACGAGCAGTACTTC.

In its sample, this clonotype was seen a few times. The V and J genes are TRBV20-1 and TRBJ1-2; D not certain. V lost 1 base, J lost 7 bases, and 10 bases lay in between. Per germline, CDR1 DFQATT and CDR2 SNEGSKA (reference sequence). This CDR3 contains 12 residues. This chain's CDR3 is CSARGGLAGYTF. CDR3 DNA: TGCAGTGCTAGAGGCGGACTGGCTGGCTACACCTTC.

The V gene is TRBV2, the J gene TRBJ2-7; 10 bases match TRBD2. V shed 9 bases, J shed 2 bases, and the junction held 7 bases outside the gene matches. The CDR3 runs to 14 residues. Germline values: CDR1 SNHLY, CDR2 FYNNEI. CDR3 sequence: CARSEREGPYEQYF. The CDR3 DNA sequence: TGTGCCAGATCCGAGCGGGAGGGCCCCTACGAGCAGTACTTC. Based on the CDR3 plus reference TRBV2 and TRBJ2-7, the full variable domain is EPEVTQTPSHQVTQMGQEVILRCVPISNHLYFYWYRQILGQKVEFLVSFYNNEISEKSEIFDDQFSVERPDGSNFTLKIRSTKLEDSAMYFCARSEREGPYEQYFGPGTRLTVT.

The chain couples TRBV29-1 to TRBJ1-5; D possibly corresponds to TRBD1 (5 bases). This CDR3 has 12 residues. V gave up 4 bases and J gave up 11 bases, with 15 bases separating them. Germline assignment: CDR1 SQVTM and CDR2 ANQGSEA. CDR3 bases: TGCAGCGTTGGACACTCCAGGGAGACCCAGCATTTT. Translation gives CSVGHSRETQHF.

The rearrangement links TRBV7-9 to TRBJ1-4, with D possibly being TRBD1 (5 bases). The germline V gene has CDR1 SEHNR and CDR2 FQNEAQ (reference sequence). The CDR3 has 17 residues. Trimming cost V 1 base and J 8 bases, with 20 bases left between them. CDR3: CASSLVPGIGWKEKLFF. The DNA of the CDR3 is TGTGCCAGCAGCTTAGTTCCAGGGATCGGCTGGAAGGAAAAACTGTTTTTT.

This clonotype was seen a few times. The chain recombines TRBV20-1 with TRBJ2-5; D unresolved. The V and J ends lost 0 bases and 2 bases respectively, with 10 bases between them. CDR1 is DFQATT and CDR2 is SNEGSKA in the germline V gene (reference sequence). The CDR3 runs to 14 residues. The CDR3 bases are TGCAGTGCTAGAGATGAATACGGGCAAGAGACCCAGTACTTC. This encodes CSARDEYGQETQYF.

In its sample, this clonotype was seen a few times. A much larger clone differs from this one at a single base, so this may be a read error. The chain recombines TRBV11-2 with TRBJ1-4; unclear D gene. CDR1 is SGHAT and CDR2 is FQNNGV in the germline V gene. V was shortened by 4 bases and J by 7 bases, with 7 bases between the two germline ends. This CDR3 contains 12 residues. In DNA form, the CDR3 reads TGTGCCAGCAGCTCAAGCGGTGAAAAACTGTTTTTT. Translated: CASSSSGEKLFF.